Below, 9 T cell receptor beta chains from the same sample are listed, as sequenced in a study of blood T cells in healthy people across ages. A sample-barcoded 5' primer and a J-beta primer mix were used in a second PCR of roughly 6 to 12 cycles. TCRdb re-called the 5' RACE reads with MiXCR, one entry per CDR3 protein. The repertoire holds roughly 680,000 distinct CDR3 sequences, around 45% seen once, with roughly 31% in the top ten. Sequencing was performed on blood. The receptor source for this set is a woman aged 55-70 years in good health.

In its sample, this clonotype was seen a few times. At one boundary the junction diverges from the germline segment, which might be a read error. The chain couples TRBV29-1 to TRBJ2-7; maybe TRBD1 (6 bases). The CDR3 is made up of 11 amino acids. Per the germline V gene, CDR1 is SQVTM and CDR2 is ANQGSEA. The CDR3 DNA sequence: TGCAGCGTTGTAAACAGGGAAGAGCGGTACTTC. Translating it yields CSVVNREERYF.

Ten or more counts support this clonotype. The chain employs TRBV4-3 and TRBJ2-3; D remains unclear. Per the germline V gene, CDR1 is LGHNA and CDR2 is YSLEER. With 0 bases removed from V and 7 bases from J, the gap between germline ends came to 23 bases. CDR3 length equals 18 residues. The CDR3 region has the DNA TGCGCCAGCAGCCAAGATCACGACCCAACAAACCCCTTTCATACGCAGTATTTT. Residues: CASSQDHDPTNPFHTQYF.

The chain carries TRBV9 and TRBJ2-3; D is undetermined. V lost 3 bases to trimming and J lost 3 bases, with 8 bases between them. CDR1 and CDR2 from the germline V gene are SGDLS and YYNGEE. The CDR3 is made up of 13 amino acids. The CDR3 spells CASSGPGTDTQYF. The DNA of the CDR3 is TGTGCCAGCAGCGGACCTGGTACAGATACGCAGTATTTT.

The chain carries TRBV5-1 and TRBJ2-7, with D hard to call. Germline CDR1 reads SGHRS; CDR2 reads YFSETQ. The CDR3 spans 15 residues. V lost 4 bases and J lost 4, with 18 bases in between. CDR3: CASSPDPSGVYEQYF. The CDR3 bases are TGCGCCAGCAGCCCCGACCCTTCTGGCGTGTACGAGCAGTACTTC.

This clonotype was found a few times. This chain uses TRBV6-2 or TRBV6-3 with TRBJ2-1; TRBD2 matches 13 bases. V gave up 5 bases and J gave up 7 bases; unmatched junction bases: 5. This CDR3 region has 15 residues. Germline assignment: CDR1 MNHEY and CDR2 SVGEGT. CDR3 sequence reads: CASSGGLAGTNEQFF. CDR3 bases: TGTGCCAGCAGTGGGGGACTAGCGGGAACGAATGAGCAGTTCTTC.

A few counts support this clonotype. The CDR3 DNA reads as TGTGCCAGCAGCCAAGGGGGGACAGGGGGTTGGTACGAGCAGTACTTC. Amino acids: CASSQGGTGGWYEQYF. The chain combines TRBV3-1 with TRBJ2-5; 11 nucleotides agree with TRBD1. The J call is uncertain, as TRBJ2-7 better fits the DNA end. CDR3 length equals 16 residues. Germline V gives CDR1 LGHDT, CDR2 YNNKEL (reference sequence).

The chain employs TRBV12-3 or TRBV12-4 and TRBJ1-4, with 7 bases identical to TRBD1. Trimming at V came to 6 bases and at J to 8 bases, leaving 6 bases not matched to a gene. The length of the CDR3 is 13 residues. The CDR3 reads CASRPQGEEKLFF. CDR3 nucleotides: TGTGCCAGCAGGCCCCAGGGGGAAGAAAAACTGTTTTTT.

This sequence joins TRBV4-2 and TRBJ2-7; 9 nucleotides line up with TRBD2. The ends lost 1 base at V and 7 bases at J; junction bases unmatched: 11. The germline CDR1 and CDR2 sequences are LGHNA and YNFKEQ. This CDR3 is 16 amino acids long. CDR3: CASSQGSASGNPEQYF. In DNA, the CDR3 is TGTGCCAGCAGCCAAGGTTCGGCTAGCGGGAACCCTGAGCAGTACTTC.

This chain uses TRBV20-1 with TRBJ2-7; D might be TRBD1 or TRBD2, each matching 8 bases. Germline lookup yields CDR1 DFQATT and CDR2 SNEGSKA (reference sequence). The CDR3 has 13 residues. The CDR3 DNA follows: TGCAGAGCGGGGGCAGGGGGCGTCTACGAGCAGTACTTC. Amino acids: CRAGAGGVYEQYF.